This T cell receptor beta chain was observed in a study of CD8 T cells in Susac syndrome. Germline V gene sequence: CDR1 DFQATT, CDR2 SNEGSKA (reference sequence). The CDR3 has 14 residues. V was clipped by 6 bases and J by 7 bases; unmatched bases: 5. Random-hexamer reverse transcription was applied to roughly 0.45 to 1 ug RNA. MiXCR, applied by TCRdb to the immunoSEQ multiplex PCR reads, yields one record per CDR3 protein. Here the sample spans around 80,000 distinct CDR3 sequences, approximately 93% being singletons. TCR beta was sequenced from blood CD8+ and CD4+ T cells. Source material: CD8+ T cells from PBMCs. This clonotype was obtained from a human donor with Susac syndrome. The chain has TRBV20-1 and TRBJ2-1; 14 nucleotides line up with TRBD2. CDR3 DNA sequence: TGCAGTGCCCAGGGACTAGCGGGAGTGAATGAGCAGTTCTTC. Its protein is CSAQGLAGVNEQFF.